These 21 T cell receptor beta chains came from one sample sequenced in a study of blood T cells in healthy people across ages. Then a second PCR, running about 6 to 12 cycles, was carried out with a sample-barcoded 5' primer and a J-beta primer mix. MiXCR, run by TCRdb on the 5' RACE reads, gives a single entry per CDR3 protein. The repertoire includes around 850,000 distinct CDR3 sequences, about 37% of them detected once, and 10% to 15% sits in the top ten. The specimen sequenced was blood. Every receptor here comes from a man between 18 and 35 years old in good health.

This clonotype was detected only a few times. The chain combines TRBV5-1 with TRBJ1-4; no clear D. The V end lost 2 bases, the J end lost 0 bases, and 11 bases lay between the germline ends. Germline loops: CDR1 SGHRS, CDR2 YFSETQ. The CDR3 contains 16 residues. CDR3 in amino acids: CASSFQPTATNEKLFF. CDR3 DNA: TGCGCCAGCAGCTTTCAGCCGACTGCAACTAATGAAAAACTGTTTTTT.

This clonotype has just a few counts. A clone one base away is much larger, so this may be a read error. This rearrangement joins TRBV10-3 to TRBJ2-5; the match to TRBD1 covers 9 bases. The J segment lost 11 bases and the V segment lost 6 bases, leaving 16 bases of the junction unmatched. CDR1 is ENHRY and CDR2 is SYGVKD in the germline V gene. The CDR3 runs to 15 residues. DNA of the CDR3: TGTGCCATCAGGTGGGGGACAGGGTCGTCATATGAGCAGTACTTC. Amino acids: CAIRWGTGSSYEQYF.

Only a few counts were recorded for this clonotype. The chain recombines TRBV10-3 with TRBJ1-1; TRBD1 matches at 7 bases. The CDR3 covers 16 residues. V shed 6 bases, J shed 0 bases, and the junction held 10 bases outside the gene matches. CDR1 and CDR2 (germline): ENHRY, SYGVKD. Written as DNA, the CDR3 is TGTGCCATCAGGAACCGGGACAGAAACATGAACACTGAAGCTTTCTTT. Translated: CAIRNRDRNMNTEAFF.

The J gene is TRBJ2-1, the V gene TRBV20-1, with TRBD1 as a possible D gene (6 bases). The CDR3 sequence is 13 residues long. The germline V gene has CDR1 DFQATT and CDR2 SNEGSKA (reference sequence). Trimming removed 3 bases from V and 5 bases from J, with 11 bases in between. CDR3 DNA: TGCAGTGCTAGGCTGGGGACAAACAATGAGCAGTTCTTC. It is translated as CSARLGTNNEQFF.

The chain employs TRBV7-9 and TRBJ2-5; either TRBD1 or TRBD2 may supply D (5 bases each). The J call is uncertain, as TRBJ2-7 better fits the DNA end. This CDR3 is built from 16 residues. CDR1 is SEHNR, CDR2 FQNEAQ, per germline (reference sequence). Here the CDR3 DNA reads TGTGCCAGCAGCTTACCGGGACGTAAACCTTTTTACGAGCAGTACTTC. It encodes CASSLPGRKPFYEQYF.

The rearrangement uses TRBV5-1 and TRBJ2-1; 7 bases match TRBD2. Per the germline V gene, CDR1 is SGHRS and CDR2 is YFSETQ. With V trimmed by 4 bases and J by 5 bases, 9 bases remained unmatched. The CDR3 has 15 residues. The CDR3 sequence: CASSALTGTNNEQFF. For the CDR3, the DNA is TGCGCCAGCAGCGCCCTCACCGGGACTAACAATGAGCAGTTCTTC.

This clonotype was detected a few times. The V call is TRBV6-6, the J call TRBJ2-3, with D hard to call. The CDR3 totals 13 residues. Germline V gene lookup returns CDR1 MNHNY and CDR2 SVGAGI (reference sequence). V lost 8 bases, J lost 0 bases, and 9 bases lay in between. CDR3 nucleotide sequence: TGTGCCAGCGGCGAAACTAGCACAGATACGCAGTATTTT. Protein: CASGETSTDTQYF.

This clonotype was counted between two and nine times. This chain uses TRBV7-2 with TRBJ2-3; TRBD2 aligns across 13 bases. CDR3 length: 18 residues. Germline values: CDR1 SGHTA, CDR2 FQGNSA. V gave up 5 bases and J gave up 0 bases; unmatched junction bases: 8. The CDR3: CASSRGTSGARSTDTQYF. CDR3 nucleotides: TGTGCCAGCAGCCGGGGGACTAGCGGGGCCCGTAGCACAGATACGCAGTATTTT.

This clonotype has at least ten counts. V usage is TRBV7-9 and J usage is TRBJ2-3, with D unclear. The length of the CDR3 is 15 residues. Trimming cost V 6 bases and J 0 bases, with 13 bases left between them. CDR1 SEHNR and CDR2 FQNEAQ come from the germline V gene (reference sequence). The CDR3, as DNA: TGTGCCAGCAGTTCCGCACGAACTAGCACAGATACGCAGTATTTT. Residues: CASSSARTSTDTQYF.

The gene calls are TRBV30 and TRBJ2-7; either TRBD1 or TRBD2 may fit D (5 bases each). The germline V gene encodes CDR1 GTSNPN and CDR2 SVGIG (reference sequence). This CDR3 is 12 amino acids long. CDR3 amino acids: CALDGGSYEQYF. In DNA, the CDR3 is TGTGCTTTGGATGGGGGTTCCTACGAGCAGTACTTC.

CDR3 loop: CAWSVDGLGQPQHF. CDR3 coding DNA: TGTGCCTGGAGTGTGGACGGTCTGGGTCAGCCCCAGCATTTT. The V call is TRBV30, the J call TRBJ1-5; D is undetermined. CDR3 length: 14 residues. Germline CDR1 GTSNPN, CDR2 SVGIG (reference sequence). Trimming cost V 0 bases and J 6 bases, with 12 bases left between them.

This clonotype has ten or more counts. The chain joins TRBV20-1 to TRBJ2-7; 7 nucleotides align to TRBD1. Germline lookup yields CDR1 DFQATT and CDR2 SNEGSKA (reference sequence). With V trimmed by 5 bases and J by 0 bases, 4 bases remained unmatched. This CDR3 spans 13 amino acids. The DNA of the CDR3 is TGCAGTGCTCGGGACAGCGGCTCCTACGAGCAGTACTTC. This codes for CSARDSGSYEQYF.

This clonotype was recorded many times. The rearrangement links TRBV2 to TRBJ2-1; 11 bases fit TRBD2. This CDR3 has 17 amino acids. Germline V gene lookup returns CDR1 SNHLY and CDR2 FYNNEI. The ends lost 9 bases at V and 7 bases at J; junction bases unmatched: 17. The CDR3 is CASDLAGGHSPWNEQFF. CDR3 in DNA: TGTGCCAGTGACCTAGCGGGGGGCCATTCTCCTTGGAATGAGCAGTTCTTC.

This clonotype was observed a few times. The rearrangement links TRBV24-1 to TRBJ2-2; D may match TRBD1 or TRBD2 (5 bases each). The V end lost 3 bases, the J end lost 6 bases, and 13 bases lay between the germline ends. Looked up from germline, CDR1 is KGHDR and CDR2 is SFDVKD. The CDR3 contains 15 residues. The CDR3: CATSDTTQGAGELFF. The CDR3 DNA is TGTGCCACCAGTGATACAACCCAGGGAGCCGGGGAGCTGTTTTTT.

The chain links TRBV7-2 to TRBJ1-2; D is ambiguous. CDR3 size: 14 residues. The V and J ends lost 2 bases and 2 bases respectively, with 9 bases between them. Germline V gene sequence: CDR1 SGHTA, CDR2 FQGNSA. This CDR3 reads CASSLSVENYGYTF. CDR3 coding DNA: TGTGCCAGCAGCTTATCGGTGGAGAACTATGGCTACACCTTC.

The chain joins TRBV9 to TRBJ1-4, with TRBD1 identical over 12 bases. The germline CDR1 and CDR2 sequences are SGDLS and YYNGEE. The CDR3 spans 19 residues. J gave up 3 bases and V 0 bases, and 9 bases lay outside the gene matches. Here the CDR3 DNA reads TGTGCCAGCAGCGTAGGATGGTCGGGACAGGGGGCTTCTAATGAAAAACTGTTTTTT. Translating gives CASSVGWSGQGASNEKLFF.

Many counts were recorded for this clonotype. V usage is TRBV12-3 or TRBV12-4 and J usage is TRBJ2-1; TRBD2 aligns across 9 bases. Unmatched junction bases numbered 5, after V lost 6 bases and J lost 2 bases. The CDR3 has 15 residues. CDR3 sequence: CASRHSGGAYNEQFF. Written as DNA, the CDR3 is TGTGCCAGCAGACATAGCGGGGGTGCCTACAATGAGCAGTTCTTC.

Notes on this clonotype: One end of the junction varies from germline; a read error may be responsible. This chain uses TRBV12-3 or TRBV12-4 with TRBJ2-7; a possible D gene is TRBD2 (6 bases). The CDR3 contains 11 residues. The CDR3 sequence: CVSSFGGEQYF. The CDR3 region has the DNA TGTGTCAGCAGTTTCGGGGGCGAGCAGTACTTC.

The V gene is TRBV12-3 or TRBV12-4, the J gene TRBJ1-2, with unresolved D. The V and J ends lost 6 bases and 4 bases respectively, with 6 bases between them. The length of the CDR3 is 11 residues. CDR3 in DNA: TGTGCCAGCAGAACGATCTATGGCTACACCTTC. This codes for CASRTIYGYTF.

A few counts support this clonotype. The chain links TRBV5-1 to TRBJ2-3; the match to TRBD2 covers 8 bases. The CDR3 loop spans 16 amino acids. CDR1 and CDR2 (germline): SGHRS, YFSETQ. After removal of 0 bases from V and 0 bases from J, the junction contained 3 bases not matched to a gene. The CDR3 is CASSLERGFSTDTQYF. The CDR3 DNA sequence: TGCGCCAGCAGCTTGGAGCGGGGGTTCAGCACAGATACGCAGTATTTT.

V usage is TRBV29-1 and J usage is TRBJ2-3, with D perhaps TRBD1 (6 bases). V lost 6 bases to trimming and J lost 2 bases, with 15 bases between them. CDR1 and CDR2 from the germline V gene are SQVTM and ANQGSEA. The CDR3 contains 14 residues. The CDR3 region has the DNA TGCAGCGTCCCTACAGGGATGAACACAGATACGCAGTATTTT. Translating it yields CSVPTGMNTDTQYF.